This T cell receptor beta chain was sequenced in a study of long-term antiretroviral therapy in people with HIV. Study-wide results and limits: Adherence to ART, viral resistance and therapy changes lacked any data.

About this clone: Its antigen is unidentified.

The authors ran the immunoSEQ assay, v3.0, at survey level. Assay: immunoSEQ multiplex PCR; the TCRdb copy retains only in-frame clones and omits some. The sample carries approximately 26,000 clones, roughly 78% recorded once. Each contributor possessed a minimum of one pre-ART and a minimum of two post-ART PBMC samples. Germline CDR1 LNHNV, CDR2 YYDKDF (reference sequence). V trimming: 8 bases; J trimming: 7 bases; junction bases outside the gene matches: 10. This CDR3 contains 15 residues. The clonotype was recovered from a woman in her thirties or forties with HIV. The chain uses TRBV15 and TRBJ2-3, with TRBD2 identical over 12 bases. The source material was unsorted PBMCs, sampled 1.2 years after starting antiretroviral therapy. Written as DNA, the CDR3 is TGTGCCACCTCCCCTAGCGGGAGGGATGTGAATACGCAGTATTTT. It yields the protein CATSPSGRDVNTQYF.